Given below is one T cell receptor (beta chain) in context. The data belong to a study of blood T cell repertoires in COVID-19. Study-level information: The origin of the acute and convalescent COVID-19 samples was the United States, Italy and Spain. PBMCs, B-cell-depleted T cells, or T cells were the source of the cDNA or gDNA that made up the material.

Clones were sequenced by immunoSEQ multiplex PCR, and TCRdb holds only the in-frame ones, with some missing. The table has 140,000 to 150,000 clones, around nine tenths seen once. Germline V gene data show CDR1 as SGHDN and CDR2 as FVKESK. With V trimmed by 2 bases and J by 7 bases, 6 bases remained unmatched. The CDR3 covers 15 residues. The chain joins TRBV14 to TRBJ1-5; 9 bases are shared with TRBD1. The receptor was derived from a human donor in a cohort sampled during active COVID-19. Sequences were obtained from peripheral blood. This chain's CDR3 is CASSQSRTGEQPQHF. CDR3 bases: TGTGCCAGCAGCCAATCCCGGACAGGGGAACAGCCCCAGCATTTT.